The clone carrying this TCR beta chain has a count of ten or more. RNA transcripts gave rise to amplified TCR beta CDR3 regions. A set of HTBI primers served as the primers for a first-round RT-PCR of the TCR CDR3. One entry per CDR3 protein results from TCRdb running MiXCR on the multiplex PCR reads. The data hold 650,000 to 700,000 distinct CDR3 sequences, with roughly 17% observed a single time. The entry originates in a study of T cells in Graves' hyperthyroidism and ophthalmopathy. Patients counted as stable if ophthalmopathy did not develop within 18 months. Patients between 18 and 65 years old had hyperthyroidism, newly diagnosed and lasting under 2 months. Diagnoses were established using clinical symptoms, serum thyroxine and TRAb, thyroid ultrasound and orbital computed tomography. Germline CDR1 reads MNHEY; CDR2 reads SVGAGI. The CDR3 is 17 residues long. The V end lost 0 bases, the J end lost 3 bases, and 15 bases lay between the germline ends.

The chain is built from TRBV6-5 and TRBJ1-3; D is ambiguous. The sequenced sample was blood. The clonotype was recovered from a man aged 45-65 years with Graves' hyperthyroidism. CDR3 sequence (DNA): TGTGCCAGCAGTTACTCGAAGTCCCGGACGTTTGGAAACACCATATATTTT. It specifies CASSYSKSRTFGNTIYF.